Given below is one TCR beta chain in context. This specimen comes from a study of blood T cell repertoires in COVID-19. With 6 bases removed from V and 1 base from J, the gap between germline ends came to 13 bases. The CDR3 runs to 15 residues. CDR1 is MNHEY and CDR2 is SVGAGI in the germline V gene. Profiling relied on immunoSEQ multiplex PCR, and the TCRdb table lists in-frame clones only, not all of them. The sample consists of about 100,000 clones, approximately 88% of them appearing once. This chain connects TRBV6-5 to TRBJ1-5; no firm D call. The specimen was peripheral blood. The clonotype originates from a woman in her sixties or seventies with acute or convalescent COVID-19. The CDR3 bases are TGTGCCAGCAGACCCCGGGATGGGAGCAATCAGCCCCAGCATTTT. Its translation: CASRPRDGSNQPQHF.